The table lists the clone carrying this TCR beta chain with a few counts. Of the isolated RNA, all was reverse transcribed, and so the sequenced material was expressed TCRB transcripts. TCRdb keeps only in-frame clones here, not all; method: immunoSEQ multiplex PCR. In the table there are roughly 330,000 clones, approximately 11% of which are singletons. The data originate from a study of beta chain features in type 1 diabetes. Study in general: The samples had 100 million to 140 million sorted cells examined in all.

Without exception, sorted populations had purity beyond 98%. Between the trimmed V and J ends, which lost 0 bases and 1 base, there was a span of 6 bases. The CDR3 extends over 13 amino acids. Germline CDR1 GTSNPN, CDR2 SVGIG (reference sequence). This clonotype originated in a woman aged 25 to 45 in good health. The chain links TRBV30 to TRBJ2-5, with D hard to call. Sequenced: naive CD4+ T cells from blood. Written as DNA, the CDR3 is TGTGCCTGGAGTGTAACAATCCAAGAGACCCAGTACTTC. This translates into CAWSVTIQETQYF.